This passage covers 17 T cell receptor beta chains from one sample sequenced in a study of blood T cell repertoires in COVID-19. Some clones are missing from TCRdb's copy, which holds only in-frame ones; the method was immunoSEQ multiplex PCR. The sample shows fewer than 100,000 clones, around 90% of them seen only once. Sequencing was done on a sample of peripheral blood. These receptors were collected from a woman of 80 years or more with acute or convalescent COVID-19.

The chain has TRBV7-9 and TRBJ2-3; 7 bases fit TRBD1. J lost 9 bases, V lost 5 bases, and 8 bases had no gene match. This CDR3 has 13 residues. In germline, CDR1 is SEHNR, CDR2 FQNEAQ (reference sequence). CDR3 nucleotides: TGTGCCAGCAGCCCTCGACAGGGTCCGACGCAGTATTTT. It specifies CASSPRQGPTQYF.

This clone came up once. The gene calls are TRBV3-1 (or the pseudogene TRBV3-2) and TRBJ1-3; TRBD1 might be the D (6 bases). Deletions cut 1 base from V and 1 base from J, with 11 bases between. The CDR3 spans 16 residues. The germline CDR1 and CDR2 sequences are LGHDT and YNNKEL (reference sequence). CDR3 sequence: CASSQGVGGSGNTIYF. DNA for the CDR3: TGTGCCAGCAGCCAAGGGGTAGGGGGTTCTGGAAACACCATATATTTT.

The rearrangement links TRBV10-2 to TRBJ2-7; 13 positions agree with TRBD2. This CDR3 comprises 15 residues. Germline CDR1 WSHSY, CDR2 SAAADI. V dropped 6 bases and J dropped 4; count of bases not matched to a gene: 6. The chain's CDR3 is CASSLGLAGVYEQYF. In nucleotides, the CDR3 is TGCGCCAGCAGCCTAGGACTAGCGGGAGTATACGAGCAGTACTTC.

The CDR3 DNA follows: TGTGCCAGCAGCTTGAACAGGGGCAATGAGCAGTTCTTC. This codes for CASSLNRGNEQFF. The genes are TRBV7-2 and TRBJ2-1, with 7 bases matching TRBD1. V lost 3 bases and J lost 6; bases outside the gene matches: 2. This CDR3 spans 13 amino acids. CDR1 is SGHTA, CDR2 FQGNSA, per germline.

The chain recombines TRBV12-5 with TRBJ2-5; maybe TRBD2 (5 bases). Looked up from germline, CDR1 is LGHNT and CDR2 is FRNRAP. The ends were cut back, 8 bases at V and 5 bases at J, with 12 bases in the middle. The CDR3 loop spans 12 amino acids. The CDR3 DNA is TGTGCTAGTTCCCAGGAGCGGGAGACCCAGTACTTC. Translation gives CASSQERETQYF.

The gene calls are TRBV2 and TRBJ1-1, with D perhaps matching TRBD1 (6 bases). CDR3 length equals 15 residues. V gave up 6 bases and J gave up 0 bases, with 14 bases separating them. Germline CDR1 SNHLY, CDR2 FYNNEI. Here the CDR3 DNA reads TGTGCCAGCAGCAAGAACCAGGGGATGAACACTGAAGCTTTCTTT. Amino acids: CASSKNQGMNTEAFF.

This CDR3 reads CASRVTGKEPQHF. In DNA form, the CDR3 reads TGTGCCAGCAGAGTGACAGGGAAGGAGCCCCAGCATTTT. V usage is TRBV6-5 and J usage is TRBJ1-5; the match to TRBD1 covers 7 bases. V shed 6 bases and J 8 bases; nucleotides not matched to a gene: 7. Germline V gives CDR1 MNHEY, CDR2 SVGAGI. The CDR3 extends over 13 amino acids.

The chain joins TRBV7-2 to TRBJ2-5; perhaps TRBD2 as D (7 bases). The germline V gene has CDR1 SGHTA and CDR2 FQGNSA. V lost 3 bases and J lost 5, with 22 bases in between. This CDR3 is 17 amino acids long. The CDR3 nucleotides are TGTGCCAGCAGCTTGATACCACGGACAGTGGGGGGGGAGACCCAGTACTTC. Translated, it gives CASSLIPRTVGGETQYF.

The chain uses TRBV5-4 and TRBJ2-1, with 10 bases identical to TRBD1. J gave up 4 bases and V 4 bases, and 2 bases lay outside the gene matches. In germline, CDR1 is SGHNT, CDR2 YYREEE (reference sequence). CDR3 size: 14 residues. This chain's CDR3 is CASSRDRGYNEQFF. CDR3 nucleotide sequence: TGTGCCAGCAGCCGGGACAGGGGATACAATGAGCAGTTCTTC.

The rearrangement links TRBV5-3 to TRBJ2-1; TRBD2 matches 11 bases. TRBV5-3 falls under the ORF class, with uncertain function. The V and J ends lost 4 bases and 5 bases, in that order; junction bases with no gene match: 5. The CDR3 runs 15 residues. Written as DNA, the CDR3 is TGTGCCAGAAGCCCGACTAGCGGGGTTGACAATGAGCAGTTCTTC. This sequence encodes CARSPTSGVDNEQFF.

In this sample, this clone turned up once. The chain recombines TRBV9 with TRBJ1-1, with a weak D call TRBD1 (5 bases). V shed 4 bases and J shed 4 bases, with 20 bases lying between them. The germline CDR1 and CDR2 sequences are SGDLS and YYNGEE. The CDR3 spans 16 residues. For the CDR3, the DNA is TGTGCCAGCAGCCCCCTAGGCGGCAGGGAGGGCACTGAAGCTTTCTTT. Translation gives CASSPLGGREGTEAFF.

Here the CDR3 reads CATARRFNTEAFF. CDR3 coding DNA: TGTGCCACCGCCCGCAGATTTAACACTGAAGCTTTCTTT. The gene calls are TRBV15 and TRBJ1-1; D call uncertain. The CDR3 loop spans 13 amino acids. Trimming left V 8 bases short and J 2 bases short, with 12 bases between. The germline V gene encodes CDR1 LNHNV and CDR2 YYDKDF (reference sequence). The full variable domain, in which reference TRBV15 and TRBJ1-1 provide the parts outside the CDR3, is DAMVIQNPRYQVTQFGKPVTLSCSQTLNHNVMYWYQQKSSQAPKLLFHYYDKDFNNEADTPDNFQSRRPNTSFCFLDIRSPGLGDTAMYLCATARRFNTEAFFGQGTRLTVV.

The genes are TRBV3-1 (or the pseudogene TRBV3-2) and TRBJ1-2; 9 positions agree with TRBD1. Germline trimming cut 7 bases from V and 8 bases from J; bases unmatched to any gene: 8. The length of the CDR3 is 13 residues. Germline V gene lookup returns CDR1 LGHDT and CDR2 YNNKEL (reference sequence). The CDR3 bases are TGTGCCAGCAACACCGGGACAGGGAGCGGCTACACCTTC. Protein sequence: CASNTGTGSGYTF.

The chain recombines TRBV4-1 with TRBJ2-7; 8 nucleotides agree with TRBD1. CDR1 is MGHRA, CDR2 YSYEKL, per germline. V trimming: 1 base; J trimming: 0 bases; junction bases outside the gene matches: 2. This CDR3 has 15 amino acids. CDR3 in amino acids: CASSQGGTGSYEQYF. The CDR3 DNA reads TGCGCCAGCAGCCAAGGGGGGACAGGCTCCTACGAGCAGTACTTC.

V and J are TRBV10-1 and TRBJ1-4; 8 bases line up with TRBD1. The J segment lost 7 bases and the V segment lost 4 bases, leaving 11 bases of the junction unmatched. Germline CDR1 reads WNHNN; CDR2 reads SYGVQD (reference sequence). This CDR3 has 16 residues. In nucleotides, the CDR3 is TGCGCCAGCAGTGTTTATTTAAGGACAGGGAGTGAAAAACTGTTTTTT. Translating gives CASSVYLRTGSEKLFF.

This chain uses TRBV9 with TRBJ1-3; D uncertain. Trimming stripped 3 bases from V and 0 bases from J, with 7 bases between. The CDR3 is 14 residues long. The germline CDR1 and CDR2 sequences are SGDLS and YYNGEE. The CDR3 nucleotides read TGTGCCAGCAGCGAAGTGAGCTCTGGAAACACCATATATTTT. Translating gives CASSEVSSGNTIYF.

This chain links TRBV6-2 or TRBV6-3 with TRBJ2-5, with D maybe TRBD1 (5 bases). This CDR3 has 12 amino acids. The germline gives CDR1 MNHEY, CDR2 SVGEGT. Between the trimmed V and J ends, which lost 5 bases and 5 bases, there was a span of 9 bases. Here the CDR3 DNA reads TGTGCCAGCAGTCGGACACGGGAGACCCAGTACTTC. It translates to CASSRTRETQYF.